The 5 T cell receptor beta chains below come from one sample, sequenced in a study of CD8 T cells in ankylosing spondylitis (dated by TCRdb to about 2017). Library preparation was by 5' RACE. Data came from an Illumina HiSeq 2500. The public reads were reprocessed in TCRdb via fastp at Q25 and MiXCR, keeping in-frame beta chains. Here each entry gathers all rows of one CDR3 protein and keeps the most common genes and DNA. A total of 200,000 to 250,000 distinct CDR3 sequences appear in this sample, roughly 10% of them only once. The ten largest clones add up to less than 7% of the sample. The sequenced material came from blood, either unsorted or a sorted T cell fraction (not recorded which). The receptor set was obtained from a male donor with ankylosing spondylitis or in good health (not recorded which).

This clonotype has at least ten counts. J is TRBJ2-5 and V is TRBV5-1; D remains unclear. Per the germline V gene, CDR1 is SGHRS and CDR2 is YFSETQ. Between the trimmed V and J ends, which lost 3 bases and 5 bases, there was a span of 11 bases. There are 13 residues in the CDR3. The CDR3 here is CASSSPDRETQYF. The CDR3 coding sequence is TGCGCCAGCAGCTCCCCGGATAGGGAGACCCAGTACTTC.

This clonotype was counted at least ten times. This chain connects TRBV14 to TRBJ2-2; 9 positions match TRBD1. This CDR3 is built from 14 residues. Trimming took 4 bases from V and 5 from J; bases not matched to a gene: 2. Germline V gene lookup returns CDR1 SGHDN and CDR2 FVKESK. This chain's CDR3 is CASSRDRATGELFF. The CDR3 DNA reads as TGTGCCAGCAGCCGGGACAGGGCGACCGGGGAGCTGTTTTTT.

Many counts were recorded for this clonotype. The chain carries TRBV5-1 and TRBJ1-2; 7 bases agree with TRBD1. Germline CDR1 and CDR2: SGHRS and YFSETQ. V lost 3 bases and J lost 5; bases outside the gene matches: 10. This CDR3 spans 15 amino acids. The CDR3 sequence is CASSWGQLDLYGYTF. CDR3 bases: TGCGCCAGCAGCTGGGGACAGCTGGACCTATATGGCTACACCTTC.

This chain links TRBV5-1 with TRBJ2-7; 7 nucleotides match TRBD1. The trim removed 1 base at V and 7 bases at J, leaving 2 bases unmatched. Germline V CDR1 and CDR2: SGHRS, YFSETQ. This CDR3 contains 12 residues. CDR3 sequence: CASSLPGQEQYF. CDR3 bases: TGCGCCAGCAGCTTGCCGGGACAGGAGCAGTACTTC.

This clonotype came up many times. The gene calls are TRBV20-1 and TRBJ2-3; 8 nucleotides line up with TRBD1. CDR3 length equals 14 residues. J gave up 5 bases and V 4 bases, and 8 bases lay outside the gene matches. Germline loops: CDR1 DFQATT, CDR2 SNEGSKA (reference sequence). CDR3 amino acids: CSATSGTGGDTQYF. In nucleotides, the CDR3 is TGCAGTGCTACCTCCGGGACAGGAGGAGATACGCAGTATTTT.